Sequencing of this TCR beta chain was carried out in a study of T cells in Graves' hyperthyroidism and ophthalmopathy. The study excluded patients with uncontrolled infection, other autoimmune disease, pregnancy or lactation. Each diagnosis was grounded in clinical symptoms, serum thyroxine and TRAb, thyroid ultrasound, and orbital computed tomography. Study observations and caveats: Ophthalmopathy was model-predicted a median about 7.1 months pre-onset.

In the case of this clonotype: Its antigen is as yet unknown.

The investigators amplified TCR beta CDR3 regions from RNA transcripts. Primed by the HTBI set, a first-round RT-PCR was run on the TCR CDR3. TCRdb ran MiXCR on the multiplex PCR reads and lists one entry per CDR3 protein. The sample lists over 650,000 distinct CDR3 sequences, less than 20% occurring once. Input material: blood. The receptor was derived from a man between 18 and 35 years old with Graves' hyperthyroidism.

In DNA form, the CDR3 reads TGTGCCTCCGGAGAGGGACAGCAGTTCTTC. Translating it yields CASGEGQQFF. V usage is TRBV30 and J usage is TRBJ2-1; perhaps D is TRBD1 or TRBD2 (5 bases each). Trimming left V 7 bases short and J 11 bases short, with 12 bases between. Germline-derived CDR1 and CDR2 are GTSNPN and SVGIG (reference sequence). The CDR3 runs 10 residues.